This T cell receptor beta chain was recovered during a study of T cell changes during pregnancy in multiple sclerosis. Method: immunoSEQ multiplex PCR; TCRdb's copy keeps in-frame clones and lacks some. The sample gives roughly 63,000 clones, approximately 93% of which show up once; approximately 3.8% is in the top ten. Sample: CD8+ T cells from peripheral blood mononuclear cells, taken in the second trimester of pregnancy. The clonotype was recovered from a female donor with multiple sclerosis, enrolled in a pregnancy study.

CDR3 in DNA: TGTGCAAGTCGCTTTAGAGGGACAGACTACGAGCAGTACTTC. Its protein is CASRFRGTDYEQYF. The rearrangement links TRBV12-2 to TRBJ2-7; the table names TRBD1, a call not compared with the DNA. TRBV12-2 is marked as a pseudogene. There are 14 residues in the CDR3.